The subject of this entry is one T cell receptor beta chain. Its antigen is undetermined. This entry belongs to a study of cytomegalovirus exposure and HLA in healthy donors. Study information: Membership in the Caucasian-associated ancestry cluster was found for around 85% of fewer than 450 genotyped donors.

With 60 Vbeta and 13 Jbeta primers, the PCR was carried out. The assay was immunoSEQ multiplex PCR, and TCRdb's table has in-frame clones only and misses some. This table lists roughly 200,000 clones. The study's findings and limits: Across donors, presence/absence analyses took sequencing depth to be roughly uniform. Later analysis associated a missense DCLRE1C variant with TCR beta V- and J-gene trimming. From TCR beta sequences, most subjects' HLA-A and HLA-B alleles were reportedly predicted accurately.

This CDR3 has 14 residues. Trimming removed 8 bases at V and 3 bases at J, with 16 bases between. CDR1 is MDHEN and CDR2 is SYDVKM in the germline V gene. This TCR derives from a girl aged 2 to 9 in good health and CMV-seropositive. The sample consisted of PBMCs. The J gene is TRBJ2-5, the V gene TRBV28, with TRBD2 as a possible D gene (5 bases). CDR3 DNA: TGTGCCAGCGGCCGACGGGCGACTAAAGAGACCCAGTACTTC. Translating it yields CASGRRATKETQYF.